This is a list of T cell receptor beta chains from one sample in a study of cytomegalovirus exposure and HLA in healthy donors. Repertoires were generated with immunoSEQ multiplex PCR, while TCRdb's copy carries only in-frame clones and drops some. The data show about 140,000 clones, more than 75% seen once. Sequenced sample: PBMCs. These receptor sequences come from a male donor in good health and CMV-seronegative. CDR3s include the opening cysteine and the closing phenylalanine or tryptophan. Fields, in order: D gene, J gene, clone size, V gene, CDR3 DNA, CDR3 protein. A D gene is named only where the DNA matches it firmly. Rows give clone size only sometimes, using once, few, many, or a class for an expanded clone.

D gene: NA
J gene: TRBJ1-1
clone size: NA
V gene: TRBV7-9
CDR3 DNA: TGTGCCAGTGAGAGCGGGACTGAAGCTTTCTTT
CDR3 protein: CASESGTEAFF

D gene: TRBD1
J gene: TRBJ1-6
clone size: NA
V gene: TRBV7-2
CDR3 DNA: TGTGCCAGCAGCGAGACAGGGAAGAATTCACCCCTCCACTTT
CDR3 protein: CASSETGKNSPLHF

D gene: TRBD1
J gene: TRBJ2-5
clone size: NA
V gene: TRBV7-9
CDR3 DNA: TGTGCCAGCACCCCGGACAGGGTGGCTGGTGAGACCCAGTACTTC
CDR3 protein: CASTPDRVAGETQYF

D gene: TRBD1
J gene: TRBJ1-3
clone size: NA
V gene: TRBV4-1
CDR3 DNA: TGCGCCAGCAGCCCTCTCAGGGGGATGACGGACACCATATATTTT
CDR3 protein: CASSPLRGMTDTIYF

D gene: TRBD2
J gene: TRBJ2-2
clone size: NA
V gene: TRBV4-2
CDR3 DNA: TGTGCCAGCAGCCAAGATGGGGGACTAGCGAACACCGGGGAGCTGTTTTTT
CDR3 protein: CASSQDGGLANTGELFF

D gene: NA
J gene: TRBJ2-5
clone size: NA
V gene: TRBV12-2
CDR3 DNA: TGTGCAAGTCGCTTAGCGGGTGAGATCGGGGAGACCCAGTACTTC
CDR3 protein: CASRLAGEIGETQYF

D gene: TRBD1
J gene: TRBJ1-6
clone size: NA
V gene: TRBV4-3
CDR3 DNA: TGCGCCAGCAGCCAAGAGAGGACAGGGAGCTCCTATAATTCACCCCTCCACTTT
CDR3 protein: CASSQERTGSSYNSPLHF

D gene: TRBD1
J gene: TRBJ1-6
clone size: NA
V gene: TRBV5-4
CDR3 DNA: TGTGCCAGCAGCGCCCAACAGGGGGCGGACTCACCCCTCCACTTT
CDR3 protein: CASSAQQGADSPLHF

D gene: NA
J gene: TRBJ1-3
clone size: NA
V gene: TRBV30
CDR3 DNA: TGTGCCTGGCGGACGGTCGGCGAGGGCTCTGGAAACACCATATATTTT
CDR3 protein: CAWRTVGEGSGNTIYF

D gene: TRBD2
J gene: TRBJ2-7
clone size: NA
V gene: TRBV29-1
CDR3 DNA: TGCAGCGTTGAAGTGGGGGGGGGCTACGAGCAGTACTTC
CDR3 protein: CSVEVGGGYEQYF

D gene: TRBD1
J gene: TRBJ1-6
clone size: NA
V gene: TRBV4-2
CDR3 DNA: TGTGCCAGCAGCCAAGGGGGCCTGACAGGGAGATCTGATTCACCCCTCCACTTT
CDR3 protein: CASSQGGLTGRSDSPLHF

D gene: NA
J gene: TRBJ1-2
clone size: few
V gene: TRBV7-2
CDR3 DNA: TGTGCCAGCAGCTCCCGACAGACTAACTATGGCTACACCTTC
CDR3 protein: CASSSRQTNYGYTF

D gene: TRBD2
J gene: TRBJ2-7
clone size: NA
V gene: TRBV27
CDR3 DNA: TGTGCCAGCAGCCCCCGGGAGGGTTTATCCTACGAGCAGTACTTC
CDR3 protein: CASSPREGLSYEQYF

D gene: NA
J gene: TRBJ1-2
clone size: NA
V gene: TRBV5-4
CDR3 DNA: TGTGCCAGCAGCTTGGCAACCGGTCGGGACTACACCTTC
CDR3 protein: CASSLATGRDYTF

D gene: TRBD1
J gene: TRBJ1-2
clone size: few
V gene: TRBV30
CDR3 DNA: TGTGCGGGCGGCAGGGGGCAGGGAGGCTACACCTTC
CDR3 protein: CAGGRGQGGYTF

D gene: TRBD1
J gene: TRBJ1-4
clone size: NA
V gene: TRBV5-1
CDR3 DNA: TGCGCCAGCAGCTCAGACAGGGGTAGTGAAAAACTGTTTTTT
CDR3 protein: CASSSDRGSEKLFF

D gene: TRBD2
J gene: TRBJ2-7
clone size: NA
V gene: TRBV2
CDR3 DNA: TGTGCCGGGAGCGGGGGTCTTTCCTACGAGCAGTACTTC
CDR3 protein: CAGSGGLSYEQYF

D gene: NA
J gene: TRBJ2-1
clone size: NA
V gene: TRBV7-6
CDR3 DNA: TGTGCCAGCAGCTTCAACGGGGGGCGAGATGAGCAGTTCTTC
CDR3 protein: CASSFNGGRDEQFF

D gene: NA
J gene: TRBJ1-3
clone size: NA
V gene: TRBV19
CDR3 DNA: TGTGCCAGTAGATCTCGGACAGTCGACTCTGGAAACACCATATATTTT
CDR3 protein: CASRSRTVDSGNTIYF

D gene: NA
J gene: TRBJ1-5
clone size: NA
V gene: TRBV23-1
CDR3 DNA: TGCGCCAGCAGTCACCGGGTCCTTAATCAGCCCCAGCATTTT
CDR3 protein: CASSHRVLNQPQHF

D gene: NA
J gene: TRBJ1-6
clone size: NA
V gene: TRBV6-5
CDR3 DNA: TGTGCCAGCAGTCCCAATGAGAACAGGAATTCACCCCTCCACTTT
CDR3 protein: CASSPNENRNSPLHF

D gene: NA
J gene: TRBJ1-3
clone size: NA
V gene: TRBV6-6
CDR3 DNA: TGTGCCAGCAGGGGGGCAAGTGGAAACACCATATATTTT
CDR3 protein: CASRGASGNTIYF

D gene: NA
J gene: TRBJ1-1
clone size: NA
V gene: TRBV29-1
CDR3 DNA: TGCAGCGCAGGGGACGGTATTACGACTTTCTTT
CDR3 protein: CSAGDGITTFF

D gene: TRBD1
J gene: TRBJ2-3
clone size: NA
V gene: TRBV7-6
CDR3 DNA: TGTGCCAGCAGCTATGGGACAGCAACTAGCACAGATACGCAGTATTTT
CDR3 protein: CASSYGTATSTDTQYF

D gene: TRBD1
J gene: TRBJ1-4
clone size: NA
V gene: TRBV7-8
CDR3 DNA: TGTGCCAGCAGCTTCACAGGGGGCGGTGAAAAACTGTTTTTT
CDR3 protein: CASSFTGGGEKLFF

D gene: NA
J gene: TRBJ1-2
clone size: NA
V gene: TRBV28
CDR3 DNA: TGTGCCAGCAGTTTAGGACAGTCCTATGGCTACACCTTC
CDR3 protein: CASSLGQSYGYTF

D gene: TRBD1
J gene: TRBJ1-2
clone size: few
V gene: TRBV6-5
CDR3 DNA: TGTGCCAGCAGTTACGACAGGGGGCGTTGGGATGGCTACACCTTC
CDR3 protein: CASSYDRGRWDGYTF

D gene: TRBD1
J gene: TRBJ2-5
clone size: NA
V gene: TRBV7-9
CDR3 DNA: TGTGCCAGCAGCCAAGGACCGGGACAGGGTGCAGAGACCCAGTACTTC
CDR3 protein: CASSQGPGQGAETQYF

D gene: NA
J gene: TRBJ1-1
clone size: NA
V gene: TRBV4-2
CDR3 DNA: TGTGCCAGCAGCCAAGACTGGCAGGGGCACACTGAAGCTTTCTTT
CDR3 protein: CASSQDWQGHTEAFF

D gene: TRBD1
J gene: TRBJ2-1
clone size: few
V gene: TRBV6-1
CDR3 DNA: TGTGCCAGCAGCGACAGGGGGAATGAGCAGTTCTTC
CDR3 protein: CASSDRGNEQFF

D gene: TRBD1
J gene: TRBJ1-1
clone size: NA
V gene: TRBV5-1
CDR3 DNA: TGCGCCAGCAGCTTGCGAATCCGGGACAGACAGAACACTGAAGCTTTCTTT
CDR3 protein: CASSLRIRDRQNTEAFF

D gene: NA
J gene: TRBJ1-6
clone size: NA
V gene: TRBV7-9
CDR3 DNA: TGTGCCAGCCGCAGGGAGGATTCACCCCTCCACTTT
CDR3 protein: CASRREDSPLHF

D gene: TRBD2
J gene: TRBJ2-7
clone size: NA
V gene: TRBV6-1
CDR3 DNA: TGTGCCAGCAGTTCTCTAGTGGCGGGGGGAAATGCGCAGTACTTC
CDR3 protein: CASSSLVAGGNAQYF

D gene: NA
J gene: TRBJ1-2
clone size: NA
V gene: TRBV14
CDR3 DNA: TGTGCCAGCAGCCAGAAAGGAGCAGGGGGCTACACCTTC
CDR3 protein: CASSQKGAGGYTF

D gene: TRBD2
J gene: TRBJ2-1
clone size: NA
V gene: TRBV18
CDR3 DNA: TGTGCCAGCTCACCACCTATAGGGACTAGCGGAAACAATGAGCAGTTCTTC
CDR3 protein: CASSPPIGTSGNNEQFF

D gene: NA
J gene: TRBJ1-1
clone size: once
V gene: TRBV5-1
CDR3 DNA: TGCGCCAGCAGCTTGGCGGTTTCGACTGAAGCTTTCTTT
CDR3 protein: CASSLAVSTEAFF

D gene: TRBD1
J gene: TRBJ1-4
clone size: NA
V gene: TRBV18
CDR3 DNA: TGTGCCAGCTCACCCGGGACAGGGGCAGAAAAACTGTTTTTT
CDR3 protein: CASSPGTGAEKLFF

D gene: NA
J gene: TRBJ2-4
clone size: NA
V gene: TRBV11-2
CDR3 DNA: TGTGCCAGCACCCAACAGGGCGGCAAAAACATTCAGTACTTC
CDR3 protein: CASTQQGGKNIQYF

D gene: TRBD1
J gene: TRBJ2-1
clone size: NA
V gene: TRBV18
CDR3 DNA: TGTGCCAGCTCACTGGCAGGGGGCGGTTACAATGAGCAGTTCTTC
CDR3 protein: CASSLAGGGYNEQFF

D gene: NA
J gene: TRBJ1-3
clone size: NA
V gene: TRBV19
CDR3 DNA: TGTGCCAGCCCAGGGGCTGGAAACACCATATATTTT
CDR3 protein: CASPGAGNTIYF

D gene: TRBD2
J gene: TRBJ2-5
clone size: NA
V gene: TRBV5-4
CDR3 DNA: TGTGCCAGCAGCTTGGACGGAACTAGCGGGGGAAAGACCCAGTACTTC
CDR3 protein: CASSLDGTSGGKTQYF

D gene: NA
J gene: TRBJ1-2
clone size: NA
V gene: TRBV28
CDR3 DNA: TGTGCCAGCAGTCCACCTAACGGACAGACCAACTATGGCTACACCTTC
CDR3 protein: CASSPPNGQTNYGYTF

D gene: NA
J gene: TRBJ1-6
clone size: NA
V gene: TRBV5-1
CDR3 DNA: TGCGCCAGCAGCTCCGGACTGGCTGGGGCACCCCTCCACTTT
CDR3 protein: CASSSGLAGAPLHF

D gene: TRBD2
J gene: TRBJ2-3
clone size: NA
V gene: TRBV5-4
CDR3 DNA: TGTGCCAGCAGCCGGGCCCCTAGCGGGGGGGCCACAGATACGCAGTATTTT
CDR3 protein: CASSRAPSGGATDTQYF

D gene: TRBD1
J gene: TRBJ2-7
clone size: few
V gene: TRBV5-4
CDR3 DNA: TGTGCCAGCAGCACGGGACAGCCCTACGAGCAGTACTTC
CDR3 protein: CASSTGQPYEQYF

D gene: NA
J gene: TRBJ2-2
clone size: few
V gene: TRBV7-2
CDR3 DNA: TGTGCCAGCAGCCCCCAGGTTATTACCGGGGAGCTGTTTTTT
CDR3 protein: CASSPQVITGELFF